These 22 T cell receptor beta chains were all obtained from the same sample, sequenced in a study of OX40 agonist ivuxolimab in advanced cancers. Library preparation used the immunoSEQ multiplex PCR assay. The table was pulled from immuneACCESS by TCRdb, which kept in-frame rearrangements only. Such tables lose some clones; where checked, under half of the loss comes from unresolved V genes, and the rest has no known cause. Counted in this sample were about 34,000 clones; roughly 80% of them appeared once. Around 2.5% of the sample is held by the ten biggest clonotypes. The starting material was CD4+ or CD8+ T cells sorted from blood, obtained in a trial of the OX40 agonist ivuxolimab. These receptors were collected from an adult with an advanced solid tumor such as melanoma, head and neck, liver or kidney cancer.

The chain uses TRBV7-9 and TRBJ2-5; D gene unclear. V lost 5 bases and J lost 4, with 20 bases in between. Per germline, CDR1 SEHNR and CDR2 FQNEAQ (reference sequence). The CDR3 covers 16 residues. CDR3 in DNA: TGTGCCAGCAGCCGTACGGCCTTGCGGATTCGAGAGACCCAGTACTTC. It encodes CASSRTALRIRETQYF.

The chain couples TRBV4-3 to TRBJ2-7; D unresolved. V dropped 1 base and J dropped 2 bases, with 6 bases sitting between them. The CDR3 has 13 residues. The germline V gene has CDR1 LGHNA and CDR2 YSLEER. The CDR3 region has the DNA TGCGCCAGCAGCCAAGGTACAACCTACGAGCAGTACTTC. Protein product: CASSQGTTYEQYF.

The J gene is TRBJ2-5, the V gene TRBV2; a possible D gene is TRBD2 (6 bases). Trimming took off 6 bases at V and 3 bases at J, with 11 bases between the two ends. The length of the CDR3 is 13 residues. Germline lookup yields CDR1 SNHLY and CDR2 FYNNEI. The CDR3 region has the DNA TGTGCCAGCAGCCGGGACTTCGAAGAGACCCAGTACTTC. Its protein product is CASSRDFEETQYF.

The rearrangement uses TRBV15 and TRBJ1-5; D not certain. Trimming took 0 bases from V and 7 from J, leaving 7 bases between them. Germline loops: CDR1 LNHNV, CDR2 YYDKDF (reference sequence). The CDR3 has 13 residues. CDR3 sequence (DNA): TGTGCCACCAGCAGAGATGCGAGGCAGCCCCAGCATTTT. Amino acid sequence: CATSRDARQPQHF.

The chain joins TRBV28 to TRBJ1-1; no reliable D call. The length of the CDR3 is 15 residues. Germline loops: CDR1 MDHEN, CDR2 SYDVKM. Between the trimmed V and J ends, which lost 4 bases and 8 bases, there was a span of 20 bases. CDR3: CASSSTPWAGLEAFF. The DNA of the CDR3 is TGTGCCAGCAGTTCCACCCCTTGGGCAGGCCTAGAAGCTTTCTTT. Full variable domain (remainder filled in from reference TRBV28 and TRBJ1-1): DVKVTQSSRYLVKRTGEKVFLECVQDMDHENMFWYRQDPGLGLRLIYFSYDVKMKEKGDIPEGYSVSREKKERFSLILESASTNQTSMYLCASSSTPWAGLEAFFGQGTRLTVV.

The chain carries TRBV6-5 and TRBJ2-6; TRBD2 might be the D (6 bases). The ends were cut back, 5 bases at V and 0 bases at J, with 8 bases in the middle. The CDR3 length is 15 residues. Germline-derived CDR1 and CDR2 are MNHEY and SVGAGI. The CDR3 sequence is CASSRGVSGANVLTF. CDR3 nucleotides: TGTGCCAGCAGTCGCGGGGTCTCTGGGGCCAACGTCCTGACTTTC.

The rearrangement joins TRBV7-9 to TRBJ1-1; TRBD1 matches at 7 bases. CDR1 SEHNR and CDR2 FQNEAQ come from the germline V gene (reference sequence). This CDR3 comprises 13 residues. The trim removed 5 bases at V and 7 bases at J, leaving 7 bases unmatched. In DNA, the CDR3 is TGTGCCAGCAGCCCCAGACAGGGAGGTGAAGCTTTCTTT. It translates to CASSPRQGGEAFF. The variable domain in full, with the rest retrieved from reference TRBV7-9 and TRBJ1-1, is DTGVSQNPRHKITKRGQNVTFRCDPISEHNRLYWYRQTLGQGPEFLTYFQNEAQLEKSRLLSDRFSAERPKGSFSTLEIQRTEQGDSAMYLCASSPRQGGEAFFGQGTRLTVV.

This chain links TRBV19 with TRBJ2-7, with 7 positions matching TRBD2. Trimming at V came to 1 base and at J to 3 bases, leaving 0 bases not matched to a gene. Germline-derived CDR1 and CDR2 are LNHDA and SQIVND (reference sequence). This CDR3 spans 13 amino acids. The CDR3: CASSIGDYYEQYF. CDR3 in DNA: TGTGCCAGTAGTATAGGGGACTACTACGAGCAGTACTTC.

This clone came up once. The chain employs TRBV7-2 and TRBJ1-5, with D perhaps TRBD1 (5 bases). The CDR3 is 14 residues long. Germline CDR1 SGHTA, CDR2 FQGNSA. The V and J ends lost 4 bases and 5 bases respectively, with 12 bases between them. CDR3 nucleotides: TGTGCCAGCAGCTGGGGGGGGAGTGATCAGCCCCAGCATTTT. Protein sequence: CASSWGGSDQPQHF.

This rearrangement joins TRBV21-1 to TRBJ1-5. TRBV21-1 is classified as a pseudogene. CDR3 length equals 15 residues. The CDR3 coding sequence is TGTGCCAGCAAGACCAACCGGGGCGGGTATCAGCCCCAGCATTTT. It yields the protein CASKTNRGGYQPQHF.

This clone was seen just once. This chain links TRBV27 with TRBJ2-3; 8 bases align to TRBD2. Germline V gives CDR1 MNHEY, CDR2 SMNVEV (reference sequence). The V segment lost 0 bases and the J segment 5 bases; nucleotides outside the gene matches: 4. This CDR3 spans 15 amino acids. The CDR3 nucleotides read TGTGCCAGCAGTTTATCAGCGGGGGTTTTAGATACGCAGTATTTT. Translation gives CASSLSAGVLDTQYF.

The chain employs TRBV19 and TRBJ1-2; the D gene is possibly TRBD1 (5 bases). The CDR3 has 13 residues. Trimming took 6 bases from V and 8 from J, leaving 16 bases between them. The germline V gene encodes CDR1 LNHDA and CDR2 SQIVND (reference sequence). The CDR3 here is CASRLGGGSGYTF. The CDR3 nucleotides read TGTGCCAGTAGGTTGGGGGGAGGAAGCGGCTACACCTTC.

The chain couples TRBV7-2 to TRBJ1-2; TRBD1 aligns across 8 bases. The CDR3 extends over 13 amino acids. The germline CDR1 and CDR2 sequences are SGHTA and FQGNSA. The J segment lost 8 bases and the V segment lost 5 bases, leaving 7 bases of the junction unmatched. CDR3 DNA: TGTGCCAGCAGCCCGGACAGGGAGCGCGGCTACACCTTC. It translates to CASSPDRERGYTF.

The J gene is TRBJ2-1, the V gene TRBV5-1; D may be TRBD1 (6 bases). Germline V CDR1 and CDR2: SGHRS, YFSETQ. The CDR3 length is 14 residues. With 2 bases removed from V and 5 bases from J, the gap between germline ends came to 11 bases. The CDR3 protein is CASSFGQRNNEQFF. The CDR3, as DNA: TGCGCCAGCAGCTTCGGACAGAGGAACAATGAGCAGTTCTTC.

This chain joins TRBV28 and TRBJ1-1, with D perhaps TRBD1 (5 bases). The CDR3 has 12 amino acids. V was pared by 2 bases and J by 11 bases, with 12 bases between. Germline-derived CDR1 and CDR2 are MDHEN and SYDVKM. The CDR3 nucleotides read TGTGCCAGCAGTTTAGAACCGGCAGGGGCTTTCTTT. This codes for CASSLEPAGAFF.

The V gene is TRBV7-2, the J gene TRBJ2-1; 7 positions match TRBD2. The CDR3 runs 16 residues. CDR1 and CDR2 (germline): SGHTA, FQGNSA. The V and J ends lost 7 bases and 1 base, in that order; junction bases with no gene match: 10. The CDR3 loop is CASTLTSSISYNEQFF. CDR3 nucleotide sequence: TGTGCCAGCACCCTGACTAGCAGTATTTCCTACAATGAGCAGTTCTTC.

A few counts support this clone. The chain uses TRBV7-3 and TRBJ2-7, with D unclear. The germline V and J ends were trimmed by 0 bases and 3 bases, with 6 bases remaining between them. Germline CDR1 and CDR2: SGHTA and FQGTGA. CDR3 length: 13 amino acids. CDR3 protein: CASSLTQRYEQYF. The CDR3 nucleotides read TGTGCCAGCAGCTTAACCCAGCGCTACGAGCAGTACTTC.

The DNA for the CDR3 is TGCGCCAGCAGCTTAGGAGGGAGTGGGTATCAGCCCCAGCATTTT. Its protein is CASSLGGSGYQPQHF. V gene TRBV5-1 combines with J gene TRBJ1-5, with D unresolved. CDR3 length: 15 residues. V lost 2 bases to trimming and J lost 5 bases, with 14 bases between them. Germline V gene sequence: CDR1 SGHRS, CDR2 YFSETQ.

J is TRBJ2-3 and V is TRBV5-1, with a weak D call TRBD2 (6 bases). The CDR3 is 15 amino acids. The ends were cut back, 0 bases at V and 4 bases at J, with 12 bases in the middle. Per germline, CDR1 SGHRS and CDR2 YFSETQ. The CDR3 nucleotides are TGCGCCAGCAGCTTGGCCGTGGGGGGTTCAGATACGCAGTATTTT. This encodes CASSLAVGGSDTQYF.

J is TRBJ2-2 and V is TRBV7-6; D perhaps matches TRBD2 (6 bases). Trimming took off 5 bases at V and 0 bases at J, with 10 bases between the two ends. From germline, CDR1 is SGHVS and CDR2 FNYEAQ. The CDR3 loop spans 15 amino acids. This CDR3 reads CASSAGPSNTGELFF. Written as DNA, the CDR3 is TGTGCCAGCAGCGCGGGACCATCGAACACCGGGGAGCTGTTTTTT.

The chain carries TRBV11-2 and TRBJ2-7; D unclear. CDR3 size: 12 residues. Germline V gene data show CDR1 as SGHAT and CDR2 as FQNNGV. The V end lost 5 bases, the J end lost 3 bases, and 8 bases lay between the germline ends. The CDR3 region is CASSPLNYEQYF. DNA for the CDR3: TGTGCCAGCAGCCCTCTGAACTACGAGCAGTACTTC.

The chain uses TRBV7-6 and TRBJ1-3, with D possibly being TRBD1 (5 bases). Germline CDR1 and CDR2: SGHVS and FNYEAQ. The CDR3 spans 14 residues. V lost 0 bases and J lost 9, with 12 bases in between. CDR3 in amino acids: CASSLAREQSTIYF. The CDR3, as DNA: TGTGCCAGCAGCTTAGCCAGGGAGCAAAGCACCATATATTTT.